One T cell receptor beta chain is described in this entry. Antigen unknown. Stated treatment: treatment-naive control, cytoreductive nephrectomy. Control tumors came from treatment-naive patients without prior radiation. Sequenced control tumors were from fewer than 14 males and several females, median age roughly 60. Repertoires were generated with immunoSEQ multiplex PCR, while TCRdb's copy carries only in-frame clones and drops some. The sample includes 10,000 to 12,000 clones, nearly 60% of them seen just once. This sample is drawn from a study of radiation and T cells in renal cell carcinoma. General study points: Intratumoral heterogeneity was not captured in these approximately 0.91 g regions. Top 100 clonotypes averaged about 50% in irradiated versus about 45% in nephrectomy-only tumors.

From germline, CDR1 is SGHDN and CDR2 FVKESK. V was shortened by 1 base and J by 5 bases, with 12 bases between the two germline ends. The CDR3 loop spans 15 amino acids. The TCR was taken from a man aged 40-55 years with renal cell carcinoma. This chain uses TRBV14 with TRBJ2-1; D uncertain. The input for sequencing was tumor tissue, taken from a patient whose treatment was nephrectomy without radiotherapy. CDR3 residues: CASSQAGGSNNEQFF. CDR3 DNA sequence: TGTGCCAGCAGCCAAGCCGGCGGTTCTAACAATGAGCAGTTCTTC.